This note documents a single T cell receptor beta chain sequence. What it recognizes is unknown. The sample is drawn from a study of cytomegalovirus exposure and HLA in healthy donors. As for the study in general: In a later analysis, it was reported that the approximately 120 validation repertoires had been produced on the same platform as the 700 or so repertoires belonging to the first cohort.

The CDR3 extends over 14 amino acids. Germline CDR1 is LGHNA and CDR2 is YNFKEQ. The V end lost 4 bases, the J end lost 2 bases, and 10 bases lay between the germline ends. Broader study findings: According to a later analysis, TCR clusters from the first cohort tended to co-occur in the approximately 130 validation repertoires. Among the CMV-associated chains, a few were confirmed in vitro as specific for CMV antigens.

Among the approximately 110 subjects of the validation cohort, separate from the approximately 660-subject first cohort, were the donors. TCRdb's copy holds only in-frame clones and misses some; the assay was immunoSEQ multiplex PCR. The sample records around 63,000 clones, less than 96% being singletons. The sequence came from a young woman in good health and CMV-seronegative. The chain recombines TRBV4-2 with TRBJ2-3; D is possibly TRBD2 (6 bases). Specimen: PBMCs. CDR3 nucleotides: TGTGCCAGCAGCCCTGGGACTTTCACAGATACGCAGTATTTT. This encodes CASSPGTFTDTQYF.